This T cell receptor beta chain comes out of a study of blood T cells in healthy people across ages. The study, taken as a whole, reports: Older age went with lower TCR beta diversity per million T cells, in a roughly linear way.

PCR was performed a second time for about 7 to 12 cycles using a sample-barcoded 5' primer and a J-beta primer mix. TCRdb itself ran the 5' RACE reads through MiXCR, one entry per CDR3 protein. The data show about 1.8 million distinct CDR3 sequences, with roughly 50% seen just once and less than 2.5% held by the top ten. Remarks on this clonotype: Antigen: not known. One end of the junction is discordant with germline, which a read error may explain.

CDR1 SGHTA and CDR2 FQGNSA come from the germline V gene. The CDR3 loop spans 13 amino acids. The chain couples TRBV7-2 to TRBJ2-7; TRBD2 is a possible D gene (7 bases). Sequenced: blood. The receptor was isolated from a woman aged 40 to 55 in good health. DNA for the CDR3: TGTGCCAGCCGCTTTGCGGGGGCGCCCGAGCAGTACTTC. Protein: CASRFAGAPEQYF.